Reported below is one T cell receptor (beta chain). This sample is part of a study of blood T cell repertoires in COVID-19. Study-wide context: COVID-19 samples collected from the United States, Italy and Spain covered acute and convalescent phases. PBMCs, B-cell-depleted T cells, or T cells were the source of the cDNA or gDNA that made up the material.

Original handling: How many nucleated cells were present was estimated from reference gene primer amplification. The protocol was immunoSEQ multiplex PCR, while the TCRdb copy is restricted to in-frame clones and leaves out a portion. V and J calls and clone size are those listed in that table; D and trimming were worked out from the DNA. The sample consists of 250,000 to 350,000 clones, roughly 85% of them appearing once. Sequencing used peripheral blood. The sequence was obtained from a woman aged 30 to 39 with active or convalescent COVID-19.

CDR3 DNA: TGTGCCAGCAGGGAACTAGCGGGGGGTCAAGCCTACGAGCAGTACTTC. This translates into CASRELAGGQAYEQYF. The chain couples TRBV28 to TRBJ2-7, with 12 bases aligning to TRBD2. The ends lost 6 bases at V and 2 bases at J; junction bases unmatched: 8. CDR1 and CDR2 from the germline V gene are MDHEN and SYDVKM. The CDR3 length is 16 residues.